This is a list of T cell receptor beta chains from one sample in a study of persistence of HIV-infected CD4 T cells. The antigens of these receptors remain unknown. The protocol was immunoSEQ multiplex PCR, while the TCRdb copy is restricted to in-frame clones and leaves out a portion. The sample lists 35,000 to 40,000 clones, around 80% occurring once. This material consisted of CD4+ T cells sorted from PBMCs after roughly 17-hour stimulation, taken from a patient who received antiretroviral therapy. These receptor sequences come from an adult man with HIV who was CMV-seropositive. Each CDR3 is given with its conserved first and last residue. The D gene is left open where the match is weak. Clone size is stated in some rows and not others, as once, few, many or a class when expanded.

abundance: -; d_gene: TRBD1; v_gene: TRBV27; j_gene: TRBJ2-6; CDR3aa: CASTSFTGQGGSGANVLTF; CDR3nt: TGTGCCAGCACCTCATTTACCGGACAGGGCGGCTCTGGGGCCAACGTCCTGACTTTC
abundance: -; d_gene: -; v_gene: TRBV19; j_gene: TRBJ2-5; CDR3aa: CASSIGKETQYF; CDR3nt: TGTGCCAGTAGTATCGGAAAAGAGACCCAGTACTTC
abundance: -; d_gene: -; v_gene: TRBV28; j_gene: TRBJ1-5; CDR3aa: CASAWEGGGNQPQHF; CDR3nt: TGTGCCAGCGCTTGGGAGGGAGGGGGCAATCAGCCCCAGCATTTT
abundance: -; d_gene: -; v_gene: TRBV24-1; j_gene: TRBJ2-3; CDR3aa: CATSDFARGRSTDTQYF; CDR3nt: TGTGCCACCAGTGATTTTGCCAGGGGCAGAAGCACAGATACGCAGTATTTT
abundance: -; d_gene: TRBD1; v_gene: TRBV28; j_gene: TRBJ1-2; CDR3aa: CASSTTGQGPNYGYTF; CDR3nt: TGTGCCAGCAGTACGACGGGACAGGGACCTAACTATGGCTACACCTTC
abundance: medium-sized; d_gene: -; v_gene: TRBV24-1; j_gene: TRBJ1-6; CDR3aa: CATSESRANSPLHF; CDR3nt: TGTGCCACCAGTGAATCCAGGGCTAATTCACCCCTCCACTTT
abundance: few; d_gene: TRBD1; v_gene: TRBV18; j_gene: TRBJ1-6; CDR3aa: CASSPGQGPEPLHF; CDR3nt: TGTGCCAGCTCACCGGGACAGGGCCCGGAGCCCCTCCACTTT
abundance: few; d_gene: -; v_gene: TRBV10-3; j_gene: TRBJ1-1; CDR3aa: CAISRTGRTEAFF; CDR3nt: TGTGCCATCAGTAGAACAGGGAGGACTGAAGCTTTCTTT
abundance: once; d_gene: TRBD1; v_gene: TRBV6-5; j_gene: TRBJ2-7; CDR3aa: CASQRDRQSYEQYF; CDR3nt: TGTGCCAGCCAACGGGACAGACAGTCCTACGAGCAGTACTTC
abundance: -; d_gene: TRBD1; v_gene: TRBV28; j_gene: TRBJ1-5; CDR3aa: CASRRQGSPNQPQHF; CDR3nt: TGTGCCAGCAGGAGACAGGGGTCCCCCAATCAGCCCCAGCATTTT
abundance: -; d_gene: TRBD2; v_gene: TRBV7-8; j_gene: TRBJ2-1; CDR3aa: CASTVSFLAGPENEQFF; CDR3nt: TGTGCCAGCACCGTATCCTTCCTAGCGGGGCCTGAGAATGAGCAGTTCTTC
abundance: few; d_gene: -; v_gene: TRBV19; j_gene: TRBJ2-2; CDR3aa: CASSSRQALGAGELFF; CDR3nt: TGTGCCAGTAGTTCCCGACAGGCACTGGGGGCCGGGGAGCTGTTTTTT
abundance: -; d_gene: -; v_gene: TRBV4-1; j_gene: TRBJ1-3; CDR3aa: CASSQDYRVGNTIYF; CDR3nt: TGCGCCAGCAGCCAAGACTACAGGGTTGGAAACACCATATATTTT
abundance: -; d_gene: -; v_gene: TRBV7-8; j_gene: TRBJ2-1; CDR3aa: CASSLNLGGSLYEQFF; CDR3nt: TGTGCCAGCAGCTTAAATCTGGGGGGTAGCCTCTATGAGCAGTTCTTC
abundance: -; d_gene: TRBD2; v_gene: TRBV7-9; j_gene: TRBJ2-1; CDR3aa: CASSFSGGPGEQFF; CDR3nt: TGTGCCAGCAGCTTTAGCGGGGGGCCAGGGGAGCAGTTCTTC
abundance: -; d_gene: TRBD1; v_gene: TRBV7-9; j_gene: TRBJ2-1; CDR3aa: CASSSDRGLRNEQFF; CDR3nt: TGTGCCAGCAGCTCTGACAGGGGGCTTAGGAATGAGCAGTTCTTC
abundance: -; d_gene: TRBD1; v_gene: TRBV7-3; j_gene: TRBJ2-3; CDR3aa: CASSPLPLSGTGADTQYF; CDR3nt: TGTGCCAGCAGCCCGCTCCCACTATCCGGGACAGGGGCAGATACGCAGTATTTT
abundance: -; d_gene: -; v_gene: TRBV28; j_gene: TRBJ1-6; CDR3aa: CASSGLGAGYNSPLHF; CDR3nt: TGTGCCAGCAGCGGTTTGGGGGCAGGGTATAATTCACCCCTCCACTTT
abundance: -; d_gene: TRBD1; v_gene: TRBV3-1/TRBV3-2; j_gene: TRBJ1-2; CDR3aa: CASSSQGAAGYTF; CDR3nt: TGTGCCAGCAGCTCGCAGGGGGCTGCCGGCTACACCTTC
abundance: -; d_gene: -; v_gene: TRBV9; j_gene: TRBJ2-7; CDR3aa: CASSVGQEQYF; CDR3nt: TGTGCCAGCAGCGTTGGACAGGAGCAGTACTTC
abundance: -; d_gene: TRBD1; v_gene: TRBV3-1/TRBV3-2; j_gene: TRBJ2-2; CDR3aa: CATTGAGGELFF; CDR3nt: TGTGCCACGACAGGGGCTGGCGGGGAGCTGTTTTTT
abundance: once; d_gene: TRBD1; v_gene: TRBV7-8; j_gene: TRBJ1-1; CDR3aa: CASSVQGAQRMNTEAFF; CDR3nt: TGTGCCAGCAGCGTACAGGGGGCCCAAAGAATGAACACTGAAGCTTTCTTT
abundance: once; d_gene: -; v_gene: TRBV30; j_gene: TRBJ1-3; CDR3aa: CAWSVGGSGNTIYF; CDR3nt: TGTGCCTGGAGTGTAGGGGGCTCTGGAAACACCATATATTTT
abundance: -; d_gene: -; v_gene: TRBV19; j_gene: TRBJ2-4; CDR3aa: CASSGVGEVKNIQYF; CDR3nt: TGTGCCAGTAGTGGGGTGGGAGAAGTCAAAAACATTCAGTACTTC
abundance: -; d_gene: TRBD2; v_gene: TRBV19; j_gene: TRBJ2-7; CDR3aa: CASSRGGAGFGEQYF; CDR3nt: TGTGCCAGTAGTCGCGGGGGGGCCGGGTTTGGAGAGCAGTACTTC
abundance: -; d_gene: -; v_gene: TRBV6-1; j_gene: TRBJ2-7; CDR3aa: CASSTGSIEQYF; CDR3nt: TGTGCCAGCAGTACCGGGAGCATCGAGCAGTACTTC
abundance: -; d_gene: -; v_gene: TRBV27; j_gene: TRBJ1-1; CDR3aa: CASSLHLNTEAFF; CDR3nt: TGTGCCAGCAGTTTACACCTGAACACTGAAGCTTTCTTT
abundance: once; d_gene: -; v_gene: TRBV4-1; j_gene: TRBJ2-7; CDR3aa: CASSQEGGALPYEQYF; CDR3nt: TGCGCCAGCAGCCAAGAAGGAGGGGCCCTACCCTACGAGCAGTACTTC
abundance: few; d_gene: -; v_gene: TRBV2; j_gene: TRBJ1-5; CDR3aa: CASSPLGTRQPQHF; CDR3nt: TGTGCCAGCAGTCCGCTGGGTACACGTCAGCCCCAGCATTTT
abundance: once; d_gene: -; v_gene: TRBV4-1; j_gene: TRBJ2-7; CDR3aa: CASSQDDRGREQYF; CDR3nt: TGCGCCAGCAGCCAAGATGACCGGGGGCGGGAGCAGTACTTC
abundance: -; d_gene: -; v_gene: TRBV5-6; j_gene: TRBJ1-5; CDR3aa: CASSFSSALGQPQHF; CDR3nt: TGTGCCAGCAGCTTCTCCAGCGCATTAGGACAGCCCCAGCATTTT
abundance: -; d_gene: TRBD1; v_gene: TRBV3-1/TRBV3-2; j_gene: TRBJ1-4; CDR3aa: CASSRRQGVEKLFF; CDR3nt: TGTGCCAGCAGCCGACGACAGGGGGTTGAAAAACTGTTTTTT
abundance: -; d_gene: -; v_gene: TRBV5-1; j_gene: TRBJ1-3; CDR3aa: CASSSTSGTTGNTIYF; CDR3nt: TGCGCCAGCAGCTCGACCTCCGGGACAACCGGAAACACCATATATTTT
abundance: -; d_gene: -; v_gene: TRBV7-9; j_gene: TRBJ1-1; CDR3aa: CASSRESLNTEAFF; CDR3nt: TGTGCCAGCAGCCGCGAAAGCCTGAACACTGAAGCTTTCTTT
abundance: -; d_gene: TRBD1; v_gene: TRBV27; j_gene: TRBJ1-4; CDR3aa: CASSVGGQGQKLFF; CDR3nt: TGTGCCAGCAGCGTAGGGGGACAGGGCCAAAAACTGTTTTTT
abundance: -; d_gene: -; v_gene: TRBV11-2; j_gene: TRBJ1-6; CDR3aa: CASSRIGGSLSYNSPLHF; CDR3nt: TGTGCCAGCAGCCGCATAGGAGGGTCCCTCTCCTATAATTCACCCCTCCACTTT
abundance: -; d_gene: -; v_gene: TRBV19; j_gene: TRBJ1-6; CDR3aa: CATGPSSYNSPLHF; CDR3nt: TGTGCCACCGGACCAAGCTCCTATAATTCACCCCTCCACTTT
abundance: -; d_gene: -; v_gene: TRBV18; j_gene: TRBJ1-1; CDR3aa: CASSSDGNTEAFF; CDR3nt: TGTGCCAGCTCATCGGACGGGAACACTGAAGCTTTCTTT
abundance: -; d_gene: -; v_gene: TRBV6-5; j_gene: TRBJ2-7; CDR3aa: CASSPTGNYEQYF; CDR3nt: TGTGCCAGCAGTCCTACCGGGAACTACGAGCAGTACTTC
abundance: -; d_gene: -; v_gene: TRBV18; j_gene: TRBJ2-7; CDR3aa: CASSPRRGSYEQYF; CDR3nt: TGTGCCAGCTCACCACGAAGGGGCAGTTACGAGCAGTACTTC
abundance: -; d_gene: -; v_gene: TRBV6-5; j_gene: TRBJ1-1; CDR3aa: CASSTGTTLNTEAFF; CDR3nt: TGTGCCAGCAGTACAGGGACGACCCTGAACACTGAAGCTTTCTTT
abundance: -; d_gene: -; v_gene: TRBV5-8; j_gene: TRBJ1-2; CDR3aa: CAAGGRNYGYTF; CDR3nt: TGTGCCGCTGGGGGGCGGAACTATGGCTACACCTTC
abundance: -; d_gene: TRBD2; v_gene: TRBV7-2; j_gene: TRBJ2-7; CDR3aa: CASSRSGGTYEQYF; CDR3nt: TGTGCCAGCAGCCGGAGCGGGGGGACGTACGAGCAGTACTTC
abundance: once; d_gene: -; v_gene: TRBV7-7; j_gene: TRBJ2-2; CDR3aa: CASSLDGTGNTGELFF; CDR3nt: TGTGCCAGCAGCTTAGATGGCACAGGGAACACCGGGGAGCTGTTTTTT
abundance: few; d_gene: -; v_gene: TRBV2; j_gene: TRBJ1-2; CDR3aa: CASNPSLTGTGGYTF; CDR3nt: TGTGCCAGCAACCCGAGTCTAACAGGGACCGGAGGCTACACCTTC
abundance: -; d_gene: -; v_gene: TRBV5-1; j_gene: TRBJ1-5; CDR3aa: CASSRLGGTNQPQHF; CDR3nt: TGCGCCAGCAGCCGGCTGGGCGGGACCAATCAGCCCCAGCATTTT
abundance: -; d_gene: TRBD1; v_gene: TRBV2; j_gene: TRBJ1-1; CDR3aa: CASRLTGGTEAFF; CDR3nt: TGTGCCAGCAGATTGACAGGGGGAACTGAAGCTTTCTTT
abundance: -; d_gene: -; v_gene: TRBV7-9; j_gene: TRBJ2-3; CDR3aa: CASSRDGTDTQYF; CDR3nt: TGTGCCAGCAGCCGGGACGGGACAGATACGCAGTATTTT
abundance: -; d_gene: -; v_gene: TRBV12-3/TRBV12-4; j_gene: TRBJ2-7; CDR3aa: CASSPYTYEQYF; CDR3nt: TGTGCCAGCAGTCCTTACACCTACGAGCAGTACTTC
abundance: -; d_gene: -; v_gene: TRBV11-3; j_gene: TRBJ1-1; CDR3aa: CASSSSPFTEAFF; CDR3nt: TGTGCCAGCAGCTCCTCTCCGTTCACTGAAGCTTTCTTT
abundance: -; d_gene: -; v_gene: TRBV28; j_gene: TRBJ2-3; CDR3aa: CASSSHLADTQYF; CDR3nt: TGTGCCAGCAGTTCCCACCTGGCAGATACGCAGTATTTT
abundance: -; d_gene: -; v_gene: TRBV7-3; j_gene: TRBJ2-3; CDR3aa: CASSPSGPKNAQYF; CDR3nt: TGTGCCAGCAGCCCGTCCGGGCCCAAGAATGCGCAGTATTTT
abundance: -; d_gene: -; v_gene: TRBV6-5; j_gene: TRBJ1-3; CDR3aa: CASRYSGNTIYF; CDR3nt: TGTGCCAGCAGGTACTCTGGAAACACCATATATTTT
abundance: -; d_gene: -; v_gene: TRBV5-1; j_gene: TRBJ1-2; CDR3aa: CASSSSPGASSSYTF; CDR3nt: TGCGCCAGCAGCTCATCCCCGGGGGCGTCCTCGAGCTACACCTTC
abundance: -; d_gene: -; v_gene: TRBV27; j_gene: TRBJ1-1; CDR3aa: CASSFEGPMNTEAFF; CDR3nt: TGTGCCAGCAGTTTTGAGGGTCCCATGAACACTGAAGCTTTCTTT